The T cell receptor beta chain described here comes from a study of early T cells in non-severe SARS-CoV-2 infection. Study-level background: Sequencing of unsorted whole blood was done on bulk RNA, leaving chains unpaired.

The study, taken as a whole, reports: The matching step, a VDJdb search, favored anti-spike CD8 responses and missed private and CD4 specificities.

Unique molecular identifier tags were affixed to discrete cDNA molecules. TCRdb processed the 5' RACE reads anew with MiXCR; each CDR3 protein has one entry. The table lists around 40,000 distinct CDR3 sequences, over 5% of them singletons. Germline CDR1 MGHRA, CDR2 YSYEKL. The CDR3 consists of 12 residues. Trimming took off 0 bases at V and 13 bases at J, with 10 bases between the two ends. Concerning this clonotype: The antigen remains undetermined.

The specimen was whole blood. The receptor was isolated from an adult who was a healthcare worker with PCR-confirmed SARS-CoV-2 infection or an uninfected control (not recorded which). The chain is built from TRBV4-1 and TRBJ2-4; tentatively, D is TRBD1 (5 bases). CDR3 amino acids: CASSQEGQPQYF. CDR3 nucleotides: TGCGCCAGCAGCCAAGAGGGGCAGCCACAGTACTTC.